The clone carrying this T cell receptor (beta chain) has at least ten counts. The antigen remains unidentified. The data stem from a study of T-cell reconstitution after alpha-beta-depleted transplantation in children. Broader study findings: It was newly produced T cells that mostly accounted for T-cell counts and diversity one year after transplant.

Trimming stripped 5 bases from V and 0 bases from J, with 7 bases between. The CDR3 extends over 13 amino acids. For TCRbeta, the library was prepared with unique molecular identifiers. TCRdb processed the PCR reads anew with MiXCR; each CDR3 protein has one entry. The profile covers about 300,000 distinct CDR3 sequences, with almost 8% appearing a single time and approximately 9.1% taken by the ten largest. The genes are TRBV12-3 or TRBV12-4 and TRBJ1-1; D ambiguous. Material: peripheral blood, obtained 360 days after TCRalphabeta/CD19-depleted stem cell transplant. This TCR was recovered from a female patient aged 2 to 10 who had a stem cell transplant for Fanconi anemia, so the T cells may come from the graft donor. DNA of the CDR3: TGTGCCAGCAGTCCGGAACTGAACACTGAAGCTTTCTTT. It codes for CASSPELNTEAFF.